The clone carrying this TCR beta chain was detected many times. Its antigen is currently unknown. The sample originates from a study of read filtering for tumor transcriptome and immune sequencing. Across the study: Among patients, some 17 were male and more than 12 female, aged 47 to 80 (mean about 72). Per sample, TCR-region reads ranged about 4.05 to 11 million by IR-seq, roughly 85 to 1,400 by RNA-seq. The study, taken as a whole, reports: The sorted CD138-negative fraction was a mixed bone marrow immune population, not purified T cells.

Germline V gene lookup returns CDR1 LGHDT and CDR2 YNNKEL (reference sequence). The J segment lost 7 bases and the V segment lost 0 bases, leaving 3 bases of the junction unmatched. The CDR3 covers 15 residues. Sampling of bone marrow took place during active disease in every patient. From 350 to 500 ng of RNA, a library with molecular barcoded alpha/delta and beta/gamma adaptors was made. Using its own MiXCR run on the reads, TCRdb lists one record per CDR3 protein. The sample has some 40,000 distinct CDR3 sequences; approximately 10% are singletons. The TCR comes from a donor at least 40 years old with multiple myeloma. Material for sequencing was a population of CD138-negative cells sorted from bone marrow. The rearrangement joins TRBV3-1 to TRBJ2-1; 10 nucleotides line up with TRBD1. The DNA of the CDR3 is TGTGCCAGCAGCCAAGATTGGACAGGGGGAAATGAGCAGTTCTTC. Translation: CASSQDWTGGNEQFF.